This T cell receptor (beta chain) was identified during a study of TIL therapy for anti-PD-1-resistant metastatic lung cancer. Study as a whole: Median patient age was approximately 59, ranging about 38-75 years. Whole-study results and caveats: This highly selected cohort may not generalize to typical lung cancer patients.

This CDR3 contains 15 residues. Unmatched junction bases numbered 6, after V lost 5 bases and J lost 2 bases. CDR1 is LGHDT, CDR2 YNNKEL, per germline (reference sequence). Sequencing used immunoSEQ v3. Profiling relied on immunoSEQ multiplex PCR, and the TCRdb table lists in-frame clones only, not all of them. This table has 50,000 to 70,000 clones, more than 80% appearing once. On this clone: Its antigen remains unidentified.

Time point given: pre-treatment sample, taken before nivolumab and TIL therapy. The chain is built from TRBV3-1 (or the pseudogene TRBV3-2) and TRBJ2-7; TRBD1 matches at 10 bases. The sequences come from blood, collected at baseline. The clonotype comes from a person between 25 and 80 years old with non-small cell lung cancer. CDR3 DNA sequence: TGTGCCAGCAGCAGGACCGGGACAGGGGCCTACGAGCAGTACTTC. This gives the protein CASSRTGTGAYEQYF.